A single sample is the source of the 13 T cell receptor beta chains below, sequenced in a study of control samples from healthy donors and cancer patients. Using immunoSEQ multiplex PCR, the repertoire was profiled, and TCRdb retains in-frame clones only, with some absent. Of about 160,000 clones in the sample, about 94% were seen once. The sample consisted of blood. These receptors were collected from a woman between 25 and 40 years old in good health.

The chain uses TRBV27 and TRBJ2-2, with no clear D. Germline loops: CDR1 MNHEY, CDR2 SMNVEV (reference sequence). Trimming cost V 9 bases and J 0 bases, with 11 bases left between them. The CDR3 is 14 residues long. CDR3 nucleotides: TGTGCCAGTAGAGGTAGATCGAACACCGGGGAGCTGTTTTTT. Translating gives CASRGRSNTGELFF.

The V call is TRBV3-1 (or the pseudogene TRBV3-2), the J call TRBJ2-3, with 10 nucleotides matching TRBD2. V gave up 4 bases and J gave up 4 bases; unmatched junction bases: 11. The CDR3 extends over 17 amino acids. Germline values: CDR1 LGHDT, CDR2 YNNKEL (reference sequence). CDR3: CASSRLGLAVGSDTQYF. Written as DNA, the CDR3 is TGTGCCAGCAGCCGGCTTGGACTAGCGGTGGGCTCAGATACGCAGTATTTT.

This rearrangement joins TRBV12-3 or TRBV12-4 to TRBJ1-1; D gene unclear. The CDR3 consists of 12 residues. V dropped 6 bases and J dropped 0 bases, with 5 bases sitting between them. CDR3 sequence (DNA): TGTGCCAGCAGCTATTTGAACACTGAAGCTTTCTTT. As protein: CASSYLNTEAFF.

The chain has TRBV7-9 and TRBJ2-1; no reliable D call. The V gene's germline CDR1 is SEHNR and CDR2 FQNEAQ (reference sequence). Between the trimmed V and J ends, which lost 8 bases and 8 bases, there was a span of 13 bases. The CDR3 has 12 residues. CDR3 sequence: CASATRSDEQFF. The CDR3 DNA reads TGTGCCAGCGCTACGAGGTCCGATGAGCAGTTCTTC.

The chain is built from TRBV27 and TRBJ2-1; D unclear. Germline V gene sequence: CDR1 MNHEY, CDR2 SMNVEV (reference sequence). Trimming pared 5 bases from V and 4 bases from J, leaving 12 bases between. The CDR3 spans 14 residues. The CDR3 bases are TGTGCCAGCAGTCCGCAGACCCCATACAATGAGCAGTTCTTC. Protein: CASSPQTPYNEQFF.

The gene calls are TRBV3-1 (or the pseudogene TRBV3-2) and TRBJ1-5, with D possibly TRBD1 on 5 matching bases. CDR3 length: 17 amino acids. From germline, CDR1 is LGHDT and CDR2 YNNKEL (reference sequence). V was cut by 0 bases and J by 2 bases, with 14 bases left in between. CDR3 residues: CASSQDLRVSGNQPQHF. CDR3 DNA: TGTGCCAGCAGCCAAGATCTCAGGGTAAGCGGCAATCAGCCCCAGCATTTT.

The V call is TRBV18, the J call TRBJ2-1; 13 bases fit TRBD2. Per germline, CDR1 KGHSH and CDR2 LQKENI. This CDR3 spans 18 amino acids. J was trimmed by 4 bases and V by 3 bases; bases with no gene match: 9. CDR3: CASSPPTSGRASYNEQFF. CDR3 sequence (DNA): TGTGCCAGCTCACCCCCAACTAGCGGGAGGGCGTCTTACAATGAGCAGTTCTTC.

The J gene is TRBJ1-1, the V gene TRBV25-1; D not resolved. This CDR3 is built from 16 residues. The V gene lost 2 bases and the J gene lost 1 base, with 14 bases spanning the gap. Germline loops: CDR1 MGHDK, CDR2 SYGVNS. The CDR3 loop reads CASSEDRVDKNTEAFF. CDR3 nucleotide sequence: TGTGCCAGCAGTGAAGATAGAGTAGACAAGAACACTGAAGCTTTCTTT.

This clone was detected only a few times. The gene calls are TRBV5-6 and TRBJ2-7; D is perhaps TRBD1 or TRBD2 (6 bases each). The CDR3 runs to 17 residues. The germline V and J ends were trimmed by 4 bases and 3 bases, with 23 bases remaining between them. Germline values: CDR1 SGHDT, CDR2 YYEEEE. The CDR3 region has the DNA TGTGCCAGCAGCGCGGGACCGGACAGCCCTTCATTCTACGAGCAGTACTTC. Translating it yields CASSAGPDSPSFYEQYF. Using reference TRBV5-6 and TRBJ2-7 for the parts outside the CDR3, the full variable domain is DAGVTQSPTHLIKTRGQQVTLRCSPKSGHDTVSWYQQALGQGPQFIFQYYEEEERQRGNFPDRFSGHQFPNYSSELNVNALLLGDSALYLCASSAGPDSPSFYEQYFGPGTRLTVT.

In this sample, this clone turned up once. The CDR3 here is CASSPGRFRAQHF. For the CDR3, the DNA is TGTGCCAGCAGCCCCGGACGCTTTCGGGCCCAGCATTTT. The genes are TRBV28 and TRBJ1-5; no clear D gene. The germline gives CDR1 MDHEN, CDR2 SYDVKM. CDR3 length: 13 amino acids. V lost 6 bases, J lost 11 bases, and 17 bases lay in between.

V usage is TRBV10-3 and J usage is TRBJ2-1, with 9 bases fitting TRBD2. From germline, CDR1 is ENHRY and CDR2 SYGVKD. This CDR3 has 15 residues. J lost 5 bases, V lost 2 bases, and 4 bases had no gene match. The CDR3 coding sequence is TGTGCCATCAGTGAGGGGCTAGCGGGGAACAATGAGCAGTTCTTC. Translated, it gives CAISEGLAGNNEQFF.

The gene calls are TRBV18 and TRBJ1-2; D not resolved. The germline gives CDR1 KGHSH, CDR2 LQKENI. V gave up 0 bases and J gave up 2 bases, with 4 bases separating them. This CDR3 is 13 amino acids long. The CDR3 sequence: CASSPPQNYGYTF. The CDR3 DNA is TGTGCCAGCTCACCACCTCAGAACTATGGCTACACCTTC.

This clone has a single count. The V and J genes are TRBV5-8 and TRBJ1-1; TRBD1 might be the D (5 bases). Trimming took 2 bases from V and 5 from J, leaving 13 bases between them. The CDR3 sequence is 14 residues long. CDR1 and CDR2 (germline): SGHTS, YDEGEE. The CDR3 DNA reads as TGTGCCAGCAGCTTACGCCTGGGACGGACTGAAGCTTTCTTT. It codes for CASSLRLGRTEAFF.